The text below deals with one T cell receptor (beta chain). In germline, CDR1 is SGHTA, CDR2 FQGNSA. V was pared by 5 bases and J by 4 bases, with 2 bases of the junction left unmatched. The CDR3 sequence is 13 residues long. Using immunoSEQ multiplex PCR, the repertoire was profiled, and TCRdb retains in-frame clones only, with some absent. The sample records hundreds of thousands of clones, approximately 80% being singletons. These data originate in a study of blood T cell repertoires in COVID-19. Sample: peripheral blood. V is TRBV7-2 and J is TRBJ1-3; 7 positions match TRBD1. The sequence was obtained from an elderly woman with acute or convalescent COVID-19. The CDR3 sequence: CASSTGVGNTIYF. The CDR3, as DNA: TGTGCCAGCAGCACAGGGGTCGGAAACACCATATATTTT.